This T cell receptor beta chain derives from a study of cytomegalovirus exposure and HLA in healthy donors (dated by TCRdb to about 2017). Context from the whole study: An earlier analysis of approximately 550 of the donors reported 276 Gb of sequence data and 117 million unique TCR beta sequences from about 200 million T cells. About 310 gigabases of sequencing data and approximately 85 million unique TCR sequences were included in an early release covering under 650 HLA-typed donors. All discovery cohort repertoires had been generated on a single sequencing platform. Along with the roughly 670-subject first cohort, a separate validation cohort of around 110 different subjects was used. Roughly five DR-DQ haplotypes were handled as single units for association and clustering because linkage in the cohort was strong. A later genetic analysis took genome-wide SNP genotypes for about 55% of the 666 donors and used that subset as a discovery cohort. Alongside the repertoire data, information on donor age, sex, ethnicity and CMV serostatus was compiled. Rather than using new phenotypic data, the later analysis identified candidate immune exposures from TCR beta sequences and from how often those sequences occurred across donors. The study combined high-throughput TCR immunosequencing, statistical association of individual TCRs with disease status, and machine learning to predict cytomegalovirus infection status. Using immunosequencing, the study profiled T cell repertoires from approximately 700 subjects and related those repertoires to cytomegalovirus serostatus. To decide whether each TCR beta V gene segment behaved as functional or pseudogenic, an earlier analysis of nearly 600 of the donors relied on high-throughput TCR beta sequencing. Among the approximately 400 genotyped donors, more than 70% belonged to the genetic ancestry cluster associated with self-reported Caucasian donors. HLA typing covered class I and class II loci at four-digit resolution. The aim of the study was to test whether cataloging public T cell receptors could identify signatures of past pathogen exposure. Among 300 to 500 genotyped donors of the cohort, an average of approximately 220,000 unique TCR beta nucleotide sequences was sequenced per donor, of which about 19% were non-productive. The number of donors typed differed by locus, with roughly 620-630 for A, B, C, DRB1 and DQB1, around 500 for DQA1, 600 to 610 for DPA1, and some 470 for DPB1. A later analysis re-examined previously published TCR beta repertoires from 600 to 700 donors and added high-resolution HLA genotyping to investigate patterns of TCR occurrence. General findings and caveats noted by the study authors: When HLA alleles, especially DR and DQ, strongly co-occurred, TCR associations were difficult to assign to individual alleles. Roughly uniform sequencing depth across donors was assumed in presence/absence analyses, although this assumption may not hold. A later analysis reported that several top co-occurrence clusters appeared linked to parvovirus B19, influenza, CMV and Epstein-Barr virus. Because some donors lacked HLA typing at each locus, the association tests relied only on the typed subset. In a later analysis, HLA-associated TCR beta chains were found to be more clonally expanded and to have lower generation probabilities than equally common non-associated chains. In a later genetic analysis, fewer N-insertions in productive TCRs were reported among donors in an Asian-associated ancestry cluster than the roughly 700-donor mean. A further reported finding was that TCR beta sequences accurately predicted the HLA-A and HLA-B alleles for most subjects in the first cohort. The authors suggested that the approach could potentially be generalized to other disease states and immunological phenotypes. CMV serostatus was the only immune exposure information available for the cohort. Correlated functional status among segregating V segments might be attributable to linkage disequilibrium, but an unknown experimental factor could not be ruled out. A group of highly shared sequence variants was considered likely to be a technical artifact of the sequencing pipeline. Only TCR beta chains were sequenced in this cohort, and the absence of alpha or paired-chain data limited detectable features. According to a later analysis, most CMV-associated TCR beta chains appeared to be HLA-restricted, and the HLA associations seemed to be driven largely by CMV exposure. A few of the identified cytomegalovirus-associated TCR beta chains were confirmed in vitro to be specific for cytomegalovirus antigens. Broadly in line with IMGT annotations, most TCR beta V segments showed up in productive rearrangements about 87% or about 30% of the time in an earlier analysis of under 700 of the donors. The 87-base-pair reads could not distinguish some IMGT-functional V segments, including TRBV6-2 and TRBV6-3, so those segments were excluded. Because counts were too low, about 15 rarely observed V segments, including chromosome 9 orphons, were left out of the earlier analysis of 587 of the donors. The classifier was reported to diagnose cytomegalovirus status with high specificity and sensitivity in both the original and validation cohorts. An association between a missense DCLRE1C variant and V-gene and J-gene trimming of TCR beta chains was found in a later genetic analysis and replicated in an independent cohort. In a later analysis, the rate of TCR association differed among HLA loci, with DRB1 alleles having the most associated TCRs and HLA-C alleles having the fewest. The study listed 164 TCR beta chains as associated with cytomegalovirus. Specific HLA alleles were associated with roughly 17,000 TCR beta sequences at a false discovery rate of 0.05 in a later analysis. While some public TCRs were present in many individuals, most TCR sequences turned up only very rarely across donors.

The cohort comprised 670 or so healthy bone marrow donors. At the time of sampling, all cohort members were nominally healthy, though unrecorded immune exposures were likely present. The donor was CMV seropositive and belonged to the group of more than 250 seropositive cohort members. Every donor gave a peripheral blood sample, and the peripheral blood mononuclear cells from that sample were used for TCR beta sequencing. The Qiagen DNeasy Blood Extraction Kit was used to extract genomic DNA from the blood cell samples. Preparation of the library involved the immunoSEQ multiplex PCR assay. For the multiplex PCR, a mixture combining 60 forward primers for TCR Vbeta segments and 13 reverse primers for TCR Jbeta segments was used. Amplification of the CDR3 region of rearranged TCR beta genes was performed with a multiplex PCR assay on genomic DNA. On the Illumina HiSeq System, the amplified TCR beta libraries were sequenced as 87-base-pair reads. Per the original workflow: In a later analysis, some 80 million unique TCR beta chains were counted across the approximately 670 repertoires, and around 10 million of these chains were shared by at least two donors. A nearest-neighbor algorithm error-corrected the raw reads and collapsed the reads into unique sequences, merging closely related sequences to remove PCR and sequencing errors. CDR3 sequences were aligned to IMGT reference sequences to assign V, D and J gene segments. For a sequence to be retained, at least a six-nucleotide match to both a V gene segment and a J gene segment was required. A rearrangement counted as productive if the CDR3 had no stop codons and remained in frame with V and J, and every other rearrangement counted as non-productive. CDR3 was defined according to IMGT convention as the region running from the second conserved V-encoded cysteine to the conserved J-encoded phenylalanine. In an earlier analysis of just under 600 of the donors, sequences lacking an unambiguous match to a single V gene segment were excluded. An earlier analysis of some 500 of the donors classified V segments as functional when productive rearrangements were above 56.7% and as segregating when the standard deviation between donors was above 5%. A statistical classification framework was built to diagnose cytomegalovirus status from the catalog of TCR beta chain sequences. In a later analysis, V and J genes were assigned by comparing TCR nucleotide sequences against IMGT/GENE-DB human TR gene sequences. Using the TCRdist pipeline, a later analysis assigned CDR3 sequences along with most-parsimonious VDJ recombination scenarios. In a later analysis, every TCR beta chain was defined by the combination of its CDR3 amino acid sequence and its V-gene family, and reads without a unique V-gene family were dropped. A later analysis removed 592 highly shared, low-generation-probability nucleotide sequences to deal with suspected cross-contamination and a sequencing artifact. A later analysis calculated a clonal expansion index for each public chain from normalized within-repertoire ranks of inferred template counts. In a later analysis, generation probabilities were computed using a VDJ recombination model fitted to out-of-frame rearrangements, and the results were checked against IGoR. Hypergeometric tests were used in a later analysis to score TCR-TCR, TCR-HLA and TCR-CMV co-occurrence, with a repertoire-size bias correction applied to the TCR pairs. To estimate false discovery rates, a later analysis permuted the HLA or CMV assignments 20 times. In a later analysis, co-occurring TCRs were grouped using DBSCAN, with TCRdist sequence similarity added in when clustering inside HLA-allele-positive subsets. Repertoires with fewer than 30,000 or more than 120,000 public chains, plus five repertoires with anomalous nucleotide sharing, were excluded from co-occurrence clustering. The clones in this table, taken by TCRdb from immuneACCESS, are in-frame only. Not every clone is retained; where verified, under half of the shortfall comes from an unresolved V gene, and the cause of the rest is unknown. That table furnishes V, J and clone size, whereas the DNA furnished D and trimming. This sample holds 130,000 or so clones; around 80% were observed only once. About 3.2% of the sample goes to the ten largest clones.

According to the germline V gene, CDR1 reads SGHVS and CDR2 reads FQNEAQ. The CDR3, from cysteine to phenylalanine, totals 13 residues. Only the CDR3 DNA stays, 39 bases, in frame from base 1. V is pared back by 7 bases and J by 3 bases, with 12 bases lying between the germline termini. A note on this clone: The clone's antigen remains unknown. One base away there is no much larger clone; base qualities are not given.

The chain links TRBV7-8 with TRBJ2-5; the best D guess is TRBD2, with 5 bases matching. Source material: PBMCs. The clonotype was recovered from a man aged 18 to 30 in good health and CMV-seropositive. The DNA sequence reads TGTGCCAGCATCCTCTGGGGAGAAGAGACCCAGTACTTC. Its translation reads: CASILWGEETQYF.